This T cell receptor beta chain came from a study of cytomegalovirus exposure and HLA in healthy donors. The PCR ran on 60 Vbeta and 13 Jbeta primers. Profiled with immunoSEQ multiplex PCR; TCRdb holds only in-frame clones, not every one. The sample totals some 120,000 clones. CDR1 is MNHNS and CDR2 is SASEGT in the germline V gene. The CDR3 loop spans 14 amino acids. V was trimmed by 6 bases and J by 4 bases, leaving 13 bases between them. Whole-study findings and limits: In all likelihood, a cluster of highly shared sequence variants was a sequencing artifact. The authors later found most CMV-associated TCR beta chains appeared HLA-restricted.

In the case of this clone: Antigen specificity is unknown.

This chain joins TRBV6-1 and TRBJ1-5; D is perhaps TRBD1 (5 bases). Sequenced: PBMCs. The receptor was derived from a man in his forties in good health and CMV-seronegative. The CDR3 is CASRGGEVNQPQHF. The CDR3 nucleotides are TGTGCCAGCAGGGGGGGAGAGGTGAATCAGCCCCAGCATTTT.